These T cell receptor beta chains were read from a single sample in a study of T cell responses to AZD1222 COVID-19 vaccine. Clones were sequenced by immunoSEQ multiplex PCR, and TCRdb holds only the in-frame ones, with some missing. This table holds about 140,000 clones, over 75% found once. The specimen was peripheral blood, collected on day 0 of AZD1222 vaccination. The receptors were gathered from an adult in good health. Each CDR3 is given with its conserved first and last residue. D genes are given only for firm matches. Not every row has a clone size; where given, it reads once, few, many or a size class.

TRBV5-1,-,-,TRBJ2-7,CASSLVASYEQYF,TGCGCCAGCAGCTTGGTTGCGTCCTACGAGCAGTACTTC
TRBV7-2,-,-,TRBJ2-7,CASSLAQYYEQYF,TGTGCCAGCAGCTTAGCGCAATACTACGAGCAGTACTTC
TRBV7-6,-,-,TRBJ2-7,CASSLGPIYEQYF,TGTGCCAGCAGCCTCGGGCCCATCTACGAGCAGTACTTC
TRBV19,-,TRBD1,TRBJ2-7,CASHTGTGGAYEQYF,TGTGCCAGCCATACTGGGACAGGGGGCGCCTACGAGCAGTACTTC
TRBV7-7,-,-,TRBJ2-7,CASSLAGPEYEQYF,TGTGCTAGCAGCTTAGCCGGGCCAGAGTACGAGCAGTACTTC
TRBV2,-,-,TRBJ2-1,CASSESPLNEQFF,TGTGCCAGCAGTGAATCCCCTCTGAATGAGCAGTTCTTC
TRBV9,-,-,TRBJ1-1,CASSVNSGVATEAFF,TGTGCCAGCAGCGTAAATTCAGGGGTGGCCACTGAAGCTTTCTTT
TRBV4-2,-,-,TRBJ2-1,CASSPRPDGPTDNEQFF,TGTGCCAGCAGCCCCCGACCGGACGGTCCGACTGACAATGAGCAGTTCTTC
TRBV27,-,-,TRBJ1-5,CASSYRGSNQPQHF,TGTGCCAGCAGTTATAGAGGTAGCAATCAGCCCCAGCATTTT
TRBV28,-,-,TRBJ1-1,CASSQMNTEAFF,TGTGCCAGCAGTCAGATGAACACTGAAGCTTTCTTT
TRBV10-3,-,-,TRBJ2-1,CAIKPQGGNEQFF,TGTGCCATCAAACCACAGGGGGGGAATGAGCAGTTCTTC
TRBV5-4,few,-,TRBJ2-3,CASSAAGWQSTDTQYF,TGTGCCAGCAGCGCGGCGGGGTGGCAAAGCACAGATACGCAGTATTTT
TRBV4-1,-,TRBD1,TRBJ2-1,CASSQHAGQGGNEQFF,TGCGCCAGCAGCCAACACGCCGGACAGGGTGGGAATGAGCAGTTCTTC
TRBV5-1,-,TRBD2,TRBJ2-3,CASSQPGLAGEDTQYF,TGCGCCAGCAGCCAACCAGGACTAGCGGGGGAAGATACGCAGTATTTT
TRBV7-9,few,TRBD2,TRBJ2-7,CASRPGEGLEYF,TGTGCCAGCAGGCCTGGGGAGGGCTTGGAGTACTTC
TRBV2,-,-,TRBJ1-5,CASTPWGTLNSQPQHF,TGTGCCAGCACCCCCTGGGGGACATTGAACAGTCAGCCCCAGCATTTT
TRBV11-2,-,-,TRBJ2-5,CASSLAAAQYF,TGTGCCAGCAGCTTAGCTGCGGCCCAGTACTTC
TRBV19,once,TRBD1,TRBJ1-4,CASRLPPGQVNEKLFF,TGTGCCAGTAGGTTACCGCCGGGACAGGTAAATGAAAAACTGTTTTTT
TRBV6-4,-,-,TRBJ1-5,CASSQQLNQPQHF,TGTGCCAGCAGTCAACAGCTCAATCAGCCCCAGCATTTT
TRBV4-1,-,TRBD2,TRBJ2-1,CASSRPGLAGDNEQFF,TGCGCCAGCAGCCGCCCAGGACTAGCGGGGGACAATGAGCAGTTCTTC
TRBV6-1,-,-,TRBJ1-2,CASSGQVSGYGYTF,TGTGCCAGCAGTGGACAGGTCTCAGGCTATGGCTACACCTTC
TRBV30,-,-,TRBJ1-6,CAWSGGLVSPLHF,TGTGCCTGGAGTGGAGGGCTAGTTTCACCCCTCCACTTT
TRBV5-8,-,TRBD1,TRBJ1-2,CASREDRGTRPGYTF,TGTGCCAGCAGGGAGGACAGGGGAACGAGACCCGGCTACACCTTC
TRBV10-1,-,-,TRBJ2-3,CASSDYGRGTDTQYF,TGCGCCAGCAGTGATTACGGGAGAGGTACAGATACGCAGTATTTT
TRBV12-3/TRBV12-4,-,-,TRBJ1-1,CASSSRGRAFF,TGTGCCAGCAGTTCCAGGGGAAGGGCTTTCTTT
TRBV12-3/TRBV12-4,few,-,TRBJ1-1,CASNYGGNTEAFF,TGTGCCAGCAATTACGGGGGGAACACTGAAGCTTTCTTT
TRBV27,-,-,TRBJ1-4,CASSERDNEKLFF,TGTGCCAGCAGTGAGCGAGATAATGAAAAACTGTTTTTT
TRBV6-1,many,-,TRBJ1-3,CASSAYRALFSGNTIYF,TGTGCCAGCAGTGCCTACAGGGCCCTTTTCTCTGGAAACACCATATATTTT
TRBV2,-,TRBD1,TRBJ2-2,CASSQGTALWLFF,TGTGCCAGCAGTCAAGGGACAGCCCTCTGGCTGTTTTTT
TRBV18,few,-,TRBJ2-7,CASSPPLGTISYEQYF,TGTGCCAGCTCACCACCGCTAGGGACCATCTCCTACGAGCAGTACTTC
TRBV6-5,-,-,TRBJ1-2,CASSPTGTGNYGYTF,TGTGCCAGCAGTCCTACCGGGACGGGAAACTATGGCTACACCTTC
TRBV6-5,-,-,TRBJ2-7,CASSYGTFGYEQYF,TGTGCCAGCAGTTACGGGACATTCGGCTACGAGCAGTACTTC
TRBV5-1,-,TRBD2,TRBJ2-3,CASSLASGPTDTQYF,TGCGCCAGCAGCTTGGCTAGCGGGCCCACAGATACGCAGTATTTT
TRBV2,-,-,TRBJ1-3,CASPQGWGNTIYF,TGTGCCAGCCCCCAGGGGTGGGGAAACACCATATATTTT
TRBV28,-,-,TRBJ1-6,CASSGPDLSYNSPLHF,TGTGCCAGCAGCGGTCCGGACCTCTCCTATAATTCACCCCTCCACTTT
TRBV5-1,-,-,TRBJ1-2,CASSLAEDGYTF,TGCGCCAGCAGCTTGGCTGAAGATGGCTACACCTTC
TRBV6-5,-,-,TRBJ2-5,CATEELRGTQYF,TGTGCCACCGAGGAGCTCAGAGGGACCCAGTACTTC
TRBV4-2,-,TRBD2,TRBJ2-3,CASSQAGGHTDTQYF,TGTGCCAGCAGCCAAGCGGGGGGGCATACAGATACGCAGTATTTT
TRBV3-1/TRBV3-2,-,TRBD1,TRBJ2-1,CASSSRDRYNEQFF,TGTGCCAGCAGCTCCCGGGACAGGTACAATGAGCAGTTCTTC
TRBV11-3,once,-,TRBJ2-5,CASSPVFGETQYF,TGTGCCAGCAGCCCAGTGTTCGGAGAGACCCAGTACTTC
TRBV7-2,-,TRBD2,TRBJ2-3,CASSPLGAGGGDTQYF,TGTGCCAGCAGCCCACTAGGAGCGGGGGGTGGAGACACGCAGTATTTT